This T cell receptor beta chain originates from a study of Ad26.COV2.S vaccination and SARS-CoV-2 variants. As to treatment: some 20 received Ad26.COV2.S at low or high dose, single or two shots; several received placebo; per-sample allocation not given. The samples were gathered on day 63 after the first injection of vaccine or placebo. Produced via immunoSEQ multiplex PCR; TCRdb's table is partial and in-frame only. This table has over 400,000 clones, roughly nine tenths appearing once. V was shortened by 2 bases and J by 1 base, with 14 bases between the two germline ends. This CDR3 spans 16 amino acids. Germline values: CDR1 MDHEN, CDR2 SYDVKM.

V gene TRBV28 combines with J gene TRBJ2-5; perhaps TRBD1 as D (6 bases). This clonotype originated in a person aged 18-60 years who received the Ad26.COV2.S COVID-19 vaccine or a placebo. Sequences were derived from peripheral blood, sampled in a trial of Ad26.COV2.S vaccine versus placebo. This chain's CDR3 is CASSLRAGAIQETQYF. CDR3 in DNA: TGTGCCAGCAGTTTAAGGGCAGGGGCCATCCAAGAGACCCAGTACTTC.